The present entry profiles one T cell receptor (beta chain) with its context. The Seattle patients joined while their infection was active and were tracked longitudinally afterward. Germline CDR1 KGHDR, CDR2 SFDVKD. CDR3 length: 13 residues. The V gene lost 0 bases and the J gene lost 12 bases, with 11 bases spanning the gap. This sample was included in a study of blood T cell repertoires in COVID-19. Clones were read by immunoSEQ multiplex PCR, and TCRdb kept only the in-frame ones, dropping some. Among fewer than 650,000 clones listed, 85% to 90% were seen once. The clonotype comes from a woman aged 45-65 years with COVID-19, enrolled during active disease. The source material was peripheral blood. J is TRBJ2-1 and V is TRBV24-1, with D tentatively TRBD2 (6 bases). CDR3 in amino acids: CATSDLEWEAQFF. DNA of the CDR3: TGTGCCACCAGTGATTTGGAGTGGGAGGCGCAGTTCTTC.